The rows below give T cell receptor beta chains drawn from one sample of a study of blood T cell repertoires in COVID-19. Assay used: immunoSEQ multiplex PCR; TCRdb lists only in-frame clones, some missing. This sample has approximately 290,000 clones, with nearly 90% found just once. Sequencing used PBMCs or T cells enriched from blood (not recorded which). The receptors were sampled from a woman under 30 with acute COVID-19. Each CDR3 is given with its conserved first and last residue. The D gene is left open where the match is weak. Clone size, where shown, is once, few, many, or a class for clones that have expanded.

TRBJ2-7 NA NA TRBV7-9 CASSLDRTYEQYF TGTGCCAGCAGCTTAGACAGGACCTACGAGCAGTACTTC
TRBJ1-1 TRBD1 NA TRBV6-6 CASSYSGGQGTFF TGTGCCAGCAGTTACTCGGGAGGACAGGGGACTTTCTTT
TRBJ2-7 NA NA TRBV19 CASSIAGKSYEQYF TGTGCCAGTAGTATAGCAGGGAAAAGCTACGAGCAGTACTTC
TRBJ1-5 TRBD1 NA TRBV6-1 CASSETGEQPQHF TGTGCCAGCAGTGAGACAGGGGAACAGCCCCAGCATTTT
TRBJ1-5 NA once TRBV19 CASSITLTGSRSQHF TGTGCCAGTAGTATAACTCTGACAGGATCTCGTTCCCAGCATTTT
TRBJ2-7 TRBD1 once TRBV28 CASTTGLTYEQYF TGTGCCAGTACGACAGGGTTAACCTACGAGCAGTACTTC
TRBJ2-2 NA NA TRBV18 CASSPESGTGELFF TGTGCCAGCTCACCAGAGTCAGGTACCGGGGAGCTGTTTTTT
TRBJ1-4 NA NA TRBV5-8 CASRLRGGIELFF TGTGCCAGCAGACTTCGGGGGGGGATCGAACTGTTTTTT
TRBJ2-1 TRBD2 NA TRBV7-2 CASSEPGTTYNEQFF TGTGCCAGCAGCGAACCCGGGACTACTTACAATGAGCAGTTCTTC
TRBJ2-1 TRBD2 NA TRBV18 CASSALAEEQFF TGTGCCAGCTCGGCACTAGCGGAGGAGCAGTTCTTC
TRBJ1-1 TRBD1 once TRBV19 CASSITGQGNTEAFF TGTGCCAGTAGTATCACGGGACAGGGGAACACTGAAGCTTTCTTT
TRBJ2-1 NA NA TRBV27 CASSRLQGYNEQFF TGTGCCAGCAGTCGCCTGCAGGGTTACAATGAGCAGTTCTTC
TRBJ1-1 NA once TRBV9 CASSIQGQNTEAFF TGTGCCAGCAGCATACAGGGTCAGAACACTGAAGCTTTCTTT